The 22 T cell receptor beta chains in this list originate from one sample, sequenced in a study of cytomegalovirus exposure and HLA in healthy donors. In the PCR, 60 Vbeta and 13 Jbeta primers were used. TCRdb keeps only in-frame clones here, not all; method: immunoSEQ multiplex PCR. The table has some 140,000 clones, 79% seen once. Sequenced sample: PBMCs. These receptor sequences come from a man in his forties in good health and CMV-seropositive.

The chain links TRBV28 to TRBJ1-5; D gene ambiguous. The CDR3 spans 14 residues. Trimming cost V 1 base and J 7 bases, with 11 bases left between them. The V gene's germline CDR1 is MDHEN and CDR2 SYDVKM. CDR3 sequence reads: CASSLSGLFQPQHF. The CDR3 DNA reads as TGTGCCAGCAGTTTATCGGGGTTATTCCAGCCCCAGCATTTT.

The genes are TRBV7-8 and TRBJ1-5; TRBD1 is a possible D gene (5 bases). Trimming left V 4 bases short and J 7 bases short, with 20 bases between. Germline V CDR1 and CDR2: SGHVS, FQNEAQ. The CDR3 spans 16 residues. The CDR3 reads CASSSTAGRGGQPQHF. CDR3 nucleotides: TGTGCCAGCAGCTCAACCGCAGGTAGGGGAGGCCAGCCCCAGCATTTT.

V is TRBV28 and J is TRBJ1-1, with TRBD1 as a possible D gene (6 bases). Between the trimmed V and J ends, which lost 4 bases and 1 base, there was a span of 16 bases. Germline lookup yields CDR1 MDHEN and CDR2 SYDVKM. The CDR3 sequence is 16 residues long. The CDR3 DNA is TGTGCCAGCAGTTCCCGGGACAAGGGAGCGAACACTGAAGCTTTCTTT. Translation: CASSSRDKGANTEAFF.

J is TRBJ2-7 and V is TRBV27; D unclear. Looked up from germline, CDR1 is MNHEY and CDR2 is SMNVEV (reference sequence). CDR3 length: 14 amino acids. With 2 bases removed from V and 3 bases from J, the gap between germline ends came to 11 bases. The CDR3 is CASSLRQDGYEQYF. DNA for the CDR3: TGTGCCAGCAGTTTACGACAAGACGGCTACGAGCAGTACTTC.

V is TRBV19 and J is TRBJ2-7; TRBD2 matches at 8 bases. The V gene's germline CDR1 is LNHDA and CDR2 SQIVND (reference sequence). V was clipped by 5 bases and J by 2 bases; unmatched bases: 5. The CDR3 spans 14 residues. The CDR3 DNA is TGTGCCAGTAGTGTAAGCGGGAGAACCTACGAGCAGTACTTC. Amino acid sequence: CASSVSGRTYEQYF.

The chain is built from TRBV5-6 and TRBJ2-1; 7 nucleotides match TRBD2. Losses at the gene ends were 5 bases for V and 0 bases for J; bases not matched to a gene: 2. This CDR3 is built from 14 residues. The germline CDR1 and CDR2 sequences are SGHDT and YYEEEE. This CDR3 reads CASSSGGSYNEQFF. The CDR3 region has the DNA TGTGCCAGCAGTTCGGGAGGCTCCTACAATGAGCAGTTCTTC.

The genes are TRBV6-5 and TRBJ1-2; D unresolved. The CDR3 sequence is 15 residues long. V lost 0 bases, J lost 5 bases, and 13 bases lay in between. From germline, CDR1 is MNHEY and CDR2 SVGAGI. CDR3 sequence: CASSYSGLEAYGYTF. The DNA of the CDR3 is TGTGCCAGCAGTTACTCGGGATTGGAGGCGTATGGCTACACCTTC.

This clone was seen once. This chain joins TRBV30 and TRBJ2-7; D gene ambiguous. The CDR3 contains 12 residues. The germline V and J ends were trimmed by 3 bases and 0 bases, with 6 bases remaining between them. Germline CDR1 reads GTSNPN; CDR2 reads SVGIG (reference sequence). The CDR3 reads CAWSQASYEQYF. Written as DNA, the CDR3 is TGTGCCTGGAGCCAGGCCTCCTACGAGCAGTACTTC.

The chain couples TRBV14 to TRBJ2-1; TRBD2 matches 10 bases. The germline gives CDR1 SGHDN, CDR2 FVKESK. The CDR3 is made up of 15 amino acids. V dropped 1 base and J dropped 8; count of bases not matched to a gene: 5. The DNA for the CDR3 is TGTGCCAGCAGCCAAGCGCTAGCGGGAGCCCATGAGCAGTTCTTC. Translation gives CASSQALAGAHEQFF.

The chain joins TRBV6-6 to TRBJ2-7; 10 bases line up with TRBD1. Germline V gives CDR1 MNHNY, CDR2 SVGAGI (reference sequence). Germline trimming cut 5 bases from V and 4 bases from J; bases unmatched to any gene: 8. The CDR3 totals 15 residues. The CDR3 spells CASSPLGTGDYEQYF. CDR3 nucleotide sequence: TGTGCCAGCAGTCCACTCGGGACAGGGGATTACGAGCAGTACTTC.

This chain links TRBV5-4 with TRBJ2-3; TRBD1 matches at 11 bases. The CDR3 runs to 16 residues. Per germline, CDR1 SGHNT and CDR2 YYREEE (reference sequence). Losses at the gene ends were 5 bases for V and 5 bases for J; bases not matched to a gene: 10. CDR3 residues: CASRNRDRGYQDTQYF. Written as DNA, the CDR3 is TGTGCCAGCAGAAACCGGGACAGGGGGTATCAAGATACGCAGTATTTT.

The chain combines TRBV29-1 with TRBJ2-1; unclear D gene. Germline loops: CDR1 SQVTM, CDR2 ANQGSEA. The V end was cut by 4 bases, the J end by 0 bases, with 10 bases between. The CDR3 has 14 amino acids. The CDR3 nucleotides read TGCAGCGTTGTAGTGCCGAGCTCCTACAATGAGCAGTTCTTC. Encoded protein: CSVVVPSSYNEQFF.

The chain combines TRBV5-1 with TRBJ1-1, with D possibly being TRBD1 (5 bases). With 2 bases removed from V and 9 bases from J, the gap between germline ends came to 17 bases. In germline, CDR1 is SGHRS, CDR2 YFSETQ. The CDR3 has 14 amino acids. Here the CDR3 DNA reads TGCGCCAGCAGCTTTCTTGATGGGGGGAGCCAAGCTTTCTTT. Translated: CASSFLDGGSQAFF.

A few counts support this clone. This sequence joins TRBV25-1 and TRBJ1-1; D ambiguous. Germline V gene data show CDR1 as MGHDK and CDR2 as SYGVNS. The ends were cut back, 0 bases at V and 5 bases at J, with 16 bases in the middle. This CDR3 has 16 amino acids. DNA for the CDR3: TGTGCCAGCAGTGAATATCGGCCGGGGAGGTTGACTGAAGCTTTCTTT. Translating it yields CASSEYRPGRLTEAFF.

The chain links TRBV5-1 to TRBJ1-2; 8 bases map to TRBD1. Trimming took 1 base from V and 7 from J; bases not matched to a gene: 9. The V gene's germline CDR1 is SGHRS and CDR2 YFSETQ. This CDR3 has 15 amino acids. This chain's CDR3 is CASSLYQGAPGGYTF. CDR3 nucleotides: TGCGCCAGCAGCTTGTACCAGGGGGCGCCTGGTGGCTACACCTTC.

This clone has only one observation. Here the CDR3 reads CASSQVVAGRQETQYF. In DNA form, the CDR3 reads TGTGCCAGCAGCCAAGTGGTAGCGGGCCGTCAAGAGACCCAGTACTTC. The chain couples TRBV4-2 to TRBJ2-5; 7 bases agree with TRBD2. Germline-derived CDR1 and CDR2 are LGHNA and YNFKEQ. The CDR3 totals 16 residues. Unmatched junction bases numbered 7, after V lost 1 base and J lost 2 bases.

CDR3 sequence reads: CASSLDRGYQETQYF. The DNA for the CDR3 is TGTGCCAGCAGCTTAGATCGGGGGTACCAAGAGACCCAGTACTTC. The chain is built from TRBV7-9 and TRBJ2-5; maybe TRBD2 (6 bases). Germline loops: CDR1 SEHNR, CDR2 FQNEAQ (reference sequence). Trimming stripped 1 base from V and 0 bases from J, with 9 bases between. The CDR3 has 15 amino acids.

The rearrangement uses TRBV19 and TRBJ2-1; 12 bases fit TRBD2. CDR1 is LNHDA, CDR2 SQIVND, per germline (reference sequence). V gave up 5 bases and J gave up 8 bases; unmatched junction bases: 7. CDR3 length equals 15 residues. The CDR3 nucleotides read TGTGCCAGTAGTGGCGGGACTAGCGGGTACTATGAGCAGTTCTTC. Its protein is CASSGGTSGYYEQFF.

The chain recombines TRBV5-1 with TRBJ2-1; 7 positions agree with TRBD2. This CDR3 comprises 14 residues. CDR1 SGHRS and CDR2 YFSETQ come from the germline V gene. V lost 7 bases, J lost 4 bases, and 8 bases stayed unmatched. The CDR3 region has the DNA TGCGCCAGCCGCCCGACTAGCTCTTACAATGAGCAGTTCTTC. It yields the protein CASRPTSSYNEQFF.

The J gene is TRBJ2-1, the V gene TRBV7-6; TRBD1 matches 7 bases. Germline values: CDR1 SGHVS, CDR2 FNYEAQ. V was clipped by 5 bases and J by 5 bases; unmatched bases: 12. This CDR3 has 16 amino acids. The CDR3 loop is CASSPTGVNRHNEQFF. The CDR3 region has the DNA TGTGCCAGCAGCCCAACAGGGGTTAACCGTCACAATGAGCAGTTCTTC.

This clone has only a few counts. The rearrangement uses TRBV11-3 and TRBJ2-7; 7 bases are shared with TRBD1. V trimming: 5 bases; J trimming: 3 bases; junction bases outside the gene matches: 10. Germline values: CDR1 SGHNT, CDR2 YENEEA. CDR3 size: 15 residues. CDR3 DNA sequence: TGTGCCAGCAGCCCTCGACAGGGAACCTTCTACGAGCAGTACTTC. Translating it yields CASSPRQGTFYEQYF. The full variable domain, rest sourced from reference TRBV11-3 and TRBJ2-7, is EAGVVQSPRYKIIEKKQPVAFWCNPISGHNTLYWYLQNLGQGPELLIRYENEEAVDDSQLPKDRFSAERLKGVDSTLKIQPAELGDSAVYLCASSPRQGTFYEQYFGPGTRLTVT.

This clone was seen only a few times. This chain connects TRBV5-4 to TRBJ1-1; tentative D call: TRBD1 (6 bases). The CDR3 runs to 18 residues. Germline assignment: CDR1 SGHNT and CDR2 YYREEE (reference sequence). With 0 bases removed from V and 5 bases from J, the gap between germline ends came to 23 bases. CDR3: CASSLDSVGGVSKTEAFF. The DNA of the CDR3 is TGTGCCAGCAGCTTGGACTCTGTAGGGGGGGTATCGAAGACTGAAGCTTTCTTT.